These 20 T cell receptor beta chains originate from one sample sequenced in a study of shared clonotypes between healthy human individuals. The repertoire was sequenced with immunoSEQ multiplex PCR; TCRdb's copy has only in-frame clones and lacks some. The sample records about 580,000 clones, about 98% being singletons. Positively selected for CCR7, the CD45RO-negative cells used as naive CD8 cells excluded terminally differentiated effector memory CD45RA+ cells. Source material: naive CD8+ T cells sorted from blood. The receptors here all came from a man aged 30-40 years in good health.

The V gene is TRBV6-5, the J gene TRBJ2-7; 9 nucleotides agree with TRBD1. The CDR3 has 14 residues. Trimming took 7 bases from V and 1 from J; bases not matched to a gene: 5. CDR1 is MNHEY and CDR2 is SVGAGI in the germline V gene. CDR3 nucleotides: TGTGCCAGCACCAGGACAGGGGCTTCCTACGAGCAGTACTTC. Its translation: CASTRTGASYEQYF.

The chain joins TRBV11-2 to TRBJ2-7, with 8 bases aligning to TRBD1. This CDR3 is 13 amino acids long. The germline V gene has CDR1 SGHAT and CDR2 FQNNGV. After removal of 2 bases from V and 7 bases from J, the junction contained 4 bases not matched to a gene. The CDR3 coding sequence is TGTGCCAGCAGCTTAACAGGGGGTTGGGAGCAGTACTTC. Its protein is CASSLTGGWEQYF.

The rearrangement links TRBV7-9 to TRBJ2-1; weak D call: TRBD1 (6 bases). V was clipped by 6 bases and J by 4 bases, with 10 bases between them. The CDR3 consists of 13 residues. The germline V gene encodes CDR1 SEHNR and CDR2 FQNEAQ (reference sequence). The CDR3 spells CASSYREYNEQFF. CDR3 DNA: TGTGCCAGCAGTTACAGGGAATACAATGAGCAGTTCTTC. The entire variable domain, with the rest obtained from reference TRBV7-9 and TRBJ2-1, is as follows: DTGVSQNPRHKITKRGQNVTFRCDPISEHNRLYWYRQTLGQGPEFLTYFQNEAQLEKSRLLSDRFSAERPKGSFSTLEIQRTEQGDSAMYLCASSYREYNEQFFGPGTRLTVL.

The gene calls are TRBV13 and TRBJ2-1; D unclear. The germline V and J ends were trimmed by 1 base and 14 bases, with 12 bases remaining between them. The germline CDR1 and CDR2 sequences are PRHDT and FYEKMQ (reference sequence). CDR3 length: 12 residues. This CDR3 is CASSLDGALKFF. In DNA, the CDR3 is TGTGCCAGCAGCTTAGATGGAGCGTTAAAGTTCTTC. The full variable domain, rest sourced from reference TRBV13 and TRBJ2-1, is AAGVIQSPRHLIKEKRETATLKCYPIPRHDTVYWYQQGPGQDPQFLISFYEKMQSDKGSIPDRFSAQQFSDYHSELNMSSLELGDSALYFCASSLDGALKFFGPGTRLTVL.

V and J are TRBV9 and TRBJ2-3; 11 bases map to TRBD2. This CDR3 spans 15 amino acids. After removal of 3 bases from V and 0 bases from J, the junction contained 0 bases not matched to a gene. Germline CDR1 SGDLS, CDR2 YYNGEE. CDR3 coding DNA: TGTGCCAGCAGCGCTAGCGGGAGGAGCACAGATACGCAGTATTTT. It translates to CASSASGRSTDTQYF.

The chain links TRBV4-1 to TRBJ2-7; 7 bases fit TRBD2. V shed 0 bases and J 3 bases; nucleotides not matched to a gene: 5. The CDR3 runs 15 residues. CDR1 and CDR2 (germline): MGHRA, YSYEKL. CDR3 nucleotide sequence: TGCGCCAGCAGCCAAGATAGCGGGCGCAACTACGAGCAGTACTTC. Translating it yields CASSQDSGRNYEQYF.

CDR3 protein: CASSKEVEQFF. The CDR3 region has the DNA TGTGCCAGCAGCAAAGAGGTTGAGCAGTTCTTC. This chain links TRBV5-4 with TRBJ2-1, with unresolved D. The CDR3 is 11 amino acids. V was clipped by 4 bases and J by 9 bases, with 8 bases between them. CDR1 and CDR2 (germline): SGHNT, YYREEE (reference sequence).

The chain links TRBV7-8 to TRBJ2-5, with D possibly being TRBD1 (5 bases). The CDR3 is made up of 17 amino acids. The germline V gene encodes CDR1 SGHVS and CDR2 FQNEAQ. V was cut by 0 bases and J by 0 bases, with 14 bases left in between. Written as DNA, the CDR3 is TGTGCCAGCAGCTTAGCTTATTCAGGGCTGTACCAAGAGACCCAGTACTTC. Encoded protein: CASSLAYSGLYQETQYF. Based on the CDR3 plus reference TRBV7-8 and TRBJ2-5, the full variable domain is GAGVSQSPRYKVAKRGQDVALRCDPISGHVSLFWYQQALGQGPEFLTYFQNEAQLDKSGLPSDRFFAERPEGSVSTLKIQRTQQEDSAVYLCASSLAYSGLYQETQYFGPGTRLLVL.

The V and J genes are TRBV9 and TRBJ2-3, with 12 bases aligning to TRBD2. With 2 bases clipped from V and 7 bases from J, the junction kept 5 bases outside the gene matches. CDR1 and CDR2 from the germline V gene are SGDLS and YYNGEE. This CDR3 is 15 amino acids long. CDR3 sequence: CASSVTSGSGYTQYF. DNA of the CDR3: TGTGCCAGCAGCGTGACTAGCGGGAGTGGGTATACGCAGTATTTT.

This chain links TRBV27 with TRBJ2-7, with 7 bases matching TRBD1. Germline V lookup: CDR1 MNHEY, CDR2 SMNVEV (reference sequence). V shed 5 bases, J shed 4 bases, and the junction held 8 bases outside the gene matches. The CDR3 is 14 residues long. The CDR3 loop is CASSLGRGKYEQYF. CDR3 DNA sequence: TGTGCCAGCAGTCTGGGCAGGGGGAAGTACGAGCAGTACTTC.

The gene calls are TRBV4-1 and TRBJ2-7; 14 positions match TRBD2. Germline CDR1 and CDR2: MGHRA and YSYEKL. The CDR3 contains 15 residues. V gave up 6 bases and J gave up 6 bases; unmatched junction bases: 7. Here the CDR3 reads CASSLGLAGGGEQYF. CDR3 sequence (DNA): TGCGCCAGCAGTCTTGGACTAGCGGGAGGTGGCGAGCAGTACTTC.

The CDR3 reads CASSDPVDNYGYTF. The CDR3 DNA follows: TGTGCCAGCAGTGATCCGGTGGATAACTATGGCTACACCTTC. The chain has TRBV25-1 and TRBJ1-2, with D hard to call. Trimming removed 3 bases at V and 1 base at J, with 9 bases between. CDR3 length: 14 residues. Per the germline V gene, CDR1 is MGHDK and CDR2 is SYGVNS.

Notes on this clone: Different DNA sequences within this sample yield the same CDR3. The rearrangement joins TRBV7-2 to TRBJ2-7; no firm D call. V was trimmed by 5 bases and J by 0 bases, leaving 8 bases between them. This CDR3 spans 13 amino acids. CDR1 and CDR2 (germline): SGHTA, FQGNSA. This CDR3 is CASSLRLSYEQYF. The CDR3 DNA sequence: TGTGCCAGCAGCCTACGGCTCTCCTACGAGCAGTACTTC.

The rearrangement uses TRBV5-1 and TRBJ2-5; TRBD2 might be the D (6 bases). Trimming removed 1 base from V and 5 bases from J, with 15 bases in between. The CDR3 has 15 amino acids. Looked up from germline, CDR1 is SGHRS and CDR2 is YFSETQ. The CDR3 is CASSLMSGVAETQYF. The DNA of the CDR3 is TGCGCCAGCAGCTTGATGTCGGGAGTGGCGGAGACCCAGTACTTC.

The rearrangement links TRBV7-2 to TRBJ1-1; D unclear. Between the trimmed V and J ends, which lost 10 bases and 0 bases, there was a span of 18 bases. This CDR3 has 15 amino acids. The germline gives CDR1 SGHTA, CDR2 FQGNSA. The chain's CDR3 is CATGSPERVNTEAFF. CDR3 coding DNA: TGTGCCACGGGGAGCCCGGAACGGGTGAACACTGAAGCTTTCTTT.

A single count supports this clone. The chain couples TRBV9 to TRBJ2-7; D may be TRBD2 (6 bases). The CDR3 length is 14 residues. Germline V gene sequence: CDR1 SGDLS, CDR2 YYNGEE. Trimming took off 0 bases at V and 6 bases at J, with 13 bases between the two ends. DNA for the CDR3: TGTGCCAGCAGCGTAGGAAGGGAGGCTCGCGAGCAGTACTTC. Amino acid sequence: CASSVGREAREQYF.

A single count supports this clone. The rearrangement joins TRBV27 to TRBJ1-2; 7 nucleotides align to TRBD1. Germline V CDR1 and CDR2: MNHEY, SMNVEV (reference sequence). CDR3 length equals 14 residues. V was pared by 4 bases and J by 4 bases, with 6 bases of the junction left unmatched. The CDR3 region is CASSSLGTAYGYTF. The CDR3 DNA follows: TGTGCCAGCAGTTCCCTCGGGACAGCCTATGGCTACACCTTC.

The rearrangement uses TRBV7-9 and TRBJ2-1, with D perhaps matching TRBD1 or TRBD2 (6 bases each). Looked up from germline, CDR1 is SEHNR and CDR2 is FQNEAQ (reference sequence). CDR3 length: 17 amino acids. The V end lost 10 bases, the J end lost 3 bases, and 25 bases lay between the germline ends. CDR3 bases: TGTGCCACCCAAGGGACACCCGGGGGCGGAAACTACAATGAGCAGTTCTTC. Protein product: CATQGTPGGGNYNEQFF.

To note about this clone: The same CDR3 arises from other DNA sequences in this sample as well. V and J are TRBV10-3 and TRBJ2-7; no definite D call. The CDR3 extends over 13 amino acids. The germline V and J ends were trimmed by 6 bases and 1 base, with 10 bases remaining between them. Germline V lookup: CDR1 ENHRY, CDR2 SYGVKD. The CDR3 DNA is TGTGCCATCAGGGACGGCTCTTCCTACGAGCAGTACTTC. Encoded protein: CAIRDGSSYEQYF.

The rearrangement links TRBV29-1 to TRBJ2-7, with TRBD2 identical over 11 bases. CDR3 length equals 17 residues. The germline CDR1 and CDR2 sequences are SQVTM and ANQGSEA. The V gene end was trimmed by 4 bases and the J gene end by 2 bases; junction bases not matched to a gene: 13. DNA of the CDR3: TGCAGCGTTGTGACAGGCCACAATAGCGGGAGGGCCTACGAGCAGTACTTC. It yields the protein CSVVTGHNSGRAYEQYF.